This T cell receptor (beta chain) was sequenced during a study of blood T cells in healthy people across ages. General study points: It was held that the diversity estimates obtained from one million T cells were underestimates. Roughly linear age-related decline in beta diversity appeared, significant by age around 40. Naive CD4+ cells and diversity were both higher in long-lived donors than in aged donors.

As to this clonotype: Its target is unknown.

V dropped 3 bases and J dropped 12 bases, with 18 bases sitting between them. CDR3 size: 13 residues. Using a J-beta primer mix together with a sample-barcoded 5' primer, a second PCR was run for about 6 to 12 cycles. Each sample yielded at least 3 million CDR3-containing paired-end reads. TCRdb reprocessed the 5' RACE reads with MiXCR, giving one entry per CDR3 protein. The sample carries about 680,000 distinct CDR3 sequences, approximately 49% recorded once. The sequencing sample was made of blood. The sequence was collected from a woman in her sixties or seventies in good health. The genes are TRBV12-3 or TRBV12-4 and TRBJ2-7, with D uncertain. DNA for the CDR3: TGTGCCAGCAGTTTCGGGCTAGATCCCGGGTCGTACTTC. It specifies CASSFGLDPGSYF.